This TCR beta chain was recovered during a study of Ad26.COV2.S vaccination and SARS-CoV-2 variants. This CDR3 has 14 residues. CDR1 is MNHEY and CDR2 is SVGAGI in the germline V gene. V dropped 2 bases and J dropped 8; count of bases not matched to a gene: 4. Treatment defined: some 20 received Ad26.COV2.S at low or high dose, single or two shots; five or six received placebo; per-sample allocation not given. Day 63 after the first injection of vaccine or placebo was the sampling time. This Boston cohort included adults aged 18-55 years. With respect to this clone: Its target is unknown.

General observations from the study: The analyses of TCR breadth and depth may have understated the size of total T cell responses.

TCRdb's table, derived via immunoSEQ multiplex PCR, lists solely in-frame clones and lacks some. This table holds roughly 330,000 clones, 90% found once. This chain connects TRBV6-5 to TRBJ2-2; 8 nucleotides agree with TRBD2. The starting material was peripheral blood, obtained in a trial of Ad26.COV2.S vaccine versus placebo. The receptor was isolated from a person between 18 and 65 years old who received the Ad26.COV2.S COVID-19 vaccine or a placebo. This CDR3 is CASSYAGGAGELFF. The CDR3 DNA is TGTGCCAGCAGTTACGCGGGGGGCGCAGGGGAGCTGTTTTTT.